This TCR beta chain originates from a study of shared clonotypes between healthy human individuals. Sequencing used immunoSEQ multiplex PCR; TCRdb keeps in-frame clones, though not all of them. This repertoire shows approximately 810,000 clones, 80% to 95% found once; its top ten account for less than 25%. CD45RO-negative, CCR7-positively selected cells formed the naive CD8 fraction, excluding terminally differentiated effector memory CD45RA+ cells. The sample comprised naive CD8+ T cells sorted from blood. The sequence was collected from a man aged 25 to 40 in good health.

CDR3 sequence (DNA): TGTGCCAGCAGTTTATCGATAGGGGCCTGGTATGGCTACACCTTC. Translating gives CASSLSIGAWYGYTF. V and J are TRBV27 and TRBJ1-2; D is perhaps TRBD1 (5 bases). V gave up 0 bases and J gave up 5 bases, with 13 bases separating them. CDR1 and CDR2 (germline): MNHEY, SMNVEV (reference sequence). The CDR3 runs 15 residues.